This TCR beta chain stems from a study of glioma-infiltrating T cells after dendritic cell vaccination. The immunoSEQ assay amplified TCRB CDR3 from up to about 2 ug DNA. The method was immunoSEQ multiplex PCR; TCRdb's version includes in-frame clones alone and lacks a portion of them. The data show fewer than 110,000 clones, with about four fifths seen just once and about an eighth held by the top ten. Germline-derived CDR1 and CDR2 are MNHEY and SVGAGI. The V gene lost 2 bases and the J gene lost 2 bases, with 9 bases spanning the gap. This CDR3 contains 14 residues. The sequence was obtained from a human donor with glioblastoma. The chain combines TRBV6-5 with TRBJ1-2; D unclear. Specimen: blood, collected before dendritic cell vaccination. The CDR3 DNA is TGTGCCAGCAGTTACAGGCCCAGGAACTATGGCTACACCTTC. Encoded protein: CASSYRPRNYGYTF.